Listed here are 2 T cell receptor beta chains from one sample, sequenced in a study of tumor-infiltrating lymphocytes in primary liver carcinoma. Between 20 and 30 mg of unsorted bulk tissue served as the source from which RNA and DNA were co-extracted. Production of TCR beta cDNA used approximately 480 ng total RNA together with a constant-region primer. A slightly modified ARM-PCR protocol with three nested multiplex PCR rounds produced these TCR beta libraries. TRBV1-TRBV30 forward primers paired with a C-beta reverse primer drove the first two PCR rounds, roughly 9 cycles each. TCRdb re-called the multiplex PCR reads through MiXCR, storing one row per CDR3 protein. The table lists 40,000 to 55,000 distinct CDR3 sequences, less than 85% of them singletons. The sequenced sample was liver tumor tissue from sampling region 5. The subset here: tumor region T5, tumor centre. The receptors here all came from a man in his forties with primary liver carcinoma and hepatitis B virus infection.

This clonotype appeared a few times. The chain combines TRBV10-3 with TRBJ2-7; 7 positions agree with TRBD1. Germline CDR1 ENHRY, CDR2 SYGVKD. V gave up 11 bases and J gave up 0 bases; unmatched junction bases: 10. The CDR3 totals 14 residues. The CDR3 DNA follows: TGTGCCGATAGACAGGGCCAGAGCTCCTACGAGCAGTACTTC. This codes for CADRQGQSSYEQYF.

The count of this clonotype is one. An end of the junction differs from the germline gene, which may be a read error. V and J are TRBV6-5 and TRBJ2-6, with TRBD1 matching 7 bases. The CDR3 sequence is 16 residues long. Germline CDR1 and CDR2: MNHEY and SVGAGI. The CDR3 protein is CASRAGDRTGANILTF. The CDR3 nucleotides are TGTGCCAGCAGGGCAGGGGACAGAACCGGGGCCAACATCCTGACCTTC.